This passage covers 8 T cell receptor beta chains from one sample sequenced in a study of beta chain features in type 1 diabetes. The study reverse transcribed the entire isolated RNA, so it sequenced expressed TCRB transcripts. Clones were read by immunoSEQ multiplex PCR, and TCRdb kept only the in-frame ones, dropping some. Among 140,000 to 150,000 clones listed, under 11% were seen once. The material sequenced was naive CD4+ T cells from blood. Receptors originate from a man younger than 30 in good health.

This clone was seen only a few times. The genes are TRBV18 and TRBJ2-7, with D possibly TRBD2 on 7 matching bases. Per the germline V gene, CDR1 is KGHSH and CDR2 is LQKENI. The CDR3 has 14 amino acids. V lost 4 bases and J 4 bases, leaving 14 bases between the germline ends. CDR3 in amino acids: CASSQLGGDYEQYF. The DNA of the CDR3 is TGTGCCAGCTCACAATTAGGGGGGGATTACGAGCAGTACTTC.

The V gene is TRBV5-1, the J gene TRBJ2-5; 9 nucleotides match TRBD1. The trim removed 4 bases at V and 0 bases at J, leaving 7 bases unmatched. Per germline, CDR1 SGHRS and CDR2 YFSETQ. CDR3 length: 16 amino acids. CDR3 residues: CASSTGTGTYQETQYF. CDR3 nucleotide sequence: TGCGCCAGCAGCACCGGGACAGGGACCTACCAAGAGACCCAGTACTTC. The whole variable domain, filled in from reference TRBV5-1 and TRBJ2-5, reads KAGVTQTPRYLIKTRGQQVTLSCSPISGHRSVSWYQQTPGQGLQFLFEYFSETQRNKGNFPGRFSGRQFSNSRSEMNVSTLELGDSALYLCASSTGTGTYQETQYFGPGTRLLVL.

Only a few counts were recorded for this clone. V and J are TRBV7-3 and TRBJ2-2; a weak D match, TRBD1 (5 bases). Germline values: CDR1 SGHTA, CDR2 FQGTGA. V lost 5 bases and J lost 6, with 10 bases in between. The CDR3 extends over 13 amino acids. The CDR3 sequence: CASSHQGAGELFF. For the CDR3, the DNA is TGTGCCAGCAGCCACCAAGGGGCCGGGGAGCTGTTTTTT.

The CDR3 is CASSPLPEALRGLHF. The CDR3 bases are TGCGCCAGCAGCCCCCTCCCGGAGGCGCTCCGGGGCCTCCACTTT. V gene TRBV4-1 combines with J gene TRBJ1-6; the D is unclear. The CDR3 sequence is 15 residues long. V lost 4 bases and J 15 bases, leaving 22 bases between the germline ends. Per the germline V gene, CDR1 is MGHRA and CDR2 is YSYEKL.

In this sample, this clone turned up a few times. The chain joins TRBV18 to TRBJ2-3; no clear D. Deletions cut 2 bases from V and 0 bases from J, with 12 bases between. The germline gives CDR1 KGHSH, CDR2 LQKENI. The CDR3 runs to 16 residues. CDR3 protein: CASSPNFQSSTDTQYF. The CDR3 DNA is TGTGCCAGCTCACCAAATTTCCAGTCTAGCACAGATACGCAGTATTTT. The full variable domain, with the rest looked up from reference TRBV18 and TRBJ2-3, is NAGVMQNPRHLVRRRGQEARLRCSPMKGHSHVYWYRQLPEEGLKFMVYLQKENIIDESGMPKERFSAEFPKEGPSILRIQQVVRGDSAAYFCASSPNFQSSTDTQYFGPGTRLTVL.

The genes are TRBV5-8 and TRBJ2-2, with 8 positions matching TRBD1. This CDR3 has 16 amino acids. V dropped 3 bases and J dropped 7; count of bases not matched to a gene: 11. Per the germline V gene, CDR1 is SGHTS and CDR2 is YDEGEE. The CDR3 DNA follows: TGTGCCAGCAGCTCAAAAGAACGGGACAGGAACGGGGAGCTGTTTTTT. Translation gives CASSSKERDRNGELFF. The whole variable domain, filled in from reference TRBV5-8 and TRBJ2-2, reads EAGVTQSPTHLIKTRGQQATLRCSPISGHTSVYWYQQALGLGLQFLLWYDEGEERNRGNFPPRFSGRQFPNYSSELNVNALELEDSALYLCASSSKERDRNGELFFGEGSRLTVL.

This clone has only one observation. The chain has TRBV27 and TRBJ2-1; D possibly corresponds to TRBD1 (5 bases). CDR1 is MNHEY, CDR2 SMNVEV, per germline (reference sequence). The germline V and J ends were trimmed by 5 bases and 12 bases, with 17 bases remaining between them. CDR3 size: 13 residues. This CDR3 is CASSLDQGPVQFF. DNA for the CDR3: TGTGCCAGCAGTCTTGATCAGGGCCCCGTGCAGTTCTTC.

The sample holds many counts of this clone. The chain uses TRBV7-9 and TRBJ2-7, with D unclear. V lost 1 base and J lost 6, with 10 bases in between. The CDR3 has 13 amino acids. The germline V gene has CDR1 SEHNR and CDR2 FQNEAQ (reference sequence). The CDR3 protein is CASSLGHPVEQYF. For the CDR3, the DNA is TGTGCCAGCAGCTTAGGCCACCCGGTCGAGCAGTACTTC.